This T cell receptor beta chain emerged from a study of T cells in Graves' hyperthyroidism and ophthalmopathy. Across the study: The authors collected peripheral blood at initial diagnosis, before any treatment.

Germline assignment: CDR1 KGHSH and CDR2 LQKENI. This CDR3 spans 13 amino acids. The V end was cut by 8 bases, the J end by 12 bases, with 22 bases between. Researchers amplified the TCR beta CDR3 regions from RNA transcripts. TCR CDR3 underwent first-round RT-PCR with the HTBI primer set. TCRdb redid the calling of the multiplex PCR reads with MiXCR, one entry per CDR3 protein. Among hundreds of thousands of distinct CDR3 sequences listed, 15% to 20% were seen once. The authors obtained PBMCs from 9 to 10 ml of fresh peripheral blood. The receptor comes from a man aged 35-49 years with Graves' ophthalmopathy. This chain connects TRBV18 to TRBJ1-1; TRBD1 is a possible D gene (6 bases). Material for sequencing was blood. This CDR3 reads CASITNYRTEPFF. CDR3 coding DNA: TGTGCCAGCATCACTAACTATAGGACAGAACCTTTCTTT.